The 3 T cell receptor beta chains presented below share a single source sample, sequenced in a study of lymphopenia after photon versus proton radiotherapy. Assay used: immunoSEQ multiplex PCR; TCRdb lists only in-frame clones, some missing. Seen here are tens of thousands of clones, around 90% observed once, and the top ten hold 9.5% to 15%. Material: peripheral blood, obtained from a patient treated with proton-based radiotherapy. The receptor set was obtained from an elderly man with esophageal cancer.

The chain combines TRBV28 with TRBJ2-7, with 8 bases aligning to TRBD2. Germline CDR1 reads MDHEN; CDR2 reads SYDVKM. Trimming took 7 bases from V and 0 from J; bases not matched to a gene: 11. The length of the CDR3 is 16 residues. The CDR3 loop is CASTPGGAEHSYEQYF. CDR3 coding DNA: TGTGCCAGCACTCCCGGGGGGGCAGAGCACTCCTACGAGCAGTACTTC.

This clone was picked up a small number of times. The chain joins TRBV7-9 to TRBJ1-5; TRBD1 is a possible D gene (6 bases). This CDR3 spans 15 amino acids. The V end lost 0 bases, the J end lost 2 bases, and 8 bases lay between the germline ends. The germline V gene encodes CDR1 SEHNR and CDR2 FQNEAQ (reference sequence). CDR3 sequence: CASSLAAGGNQPQHF. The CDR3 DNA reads TGTGCCAGCAGCTTAGCGGCAGGGGGCAATCAGCCCCAGCATTTT.

The DNA of the CDR3 is TGCGCCAGCAGTGAGTCGACTCTTGGGGTTAGCTCCTACGAGCAGTACTTC. This translates into CASSESTLGVSSYEQYF. The rearrangement links TRBV10-1 to TRBJ2-7; D is unclear. V was pared by 0 bases and J by 0 bases, with 15 bases between. Germline V gives CDR1 WNHNN, CDR2 SYGVQD (reference sequence). This CDR3 is 17 amino acids long.